Below are 24 T cell receptor beta chains sequenced from a single sample in a study of blood T cell repertoires in COVID-19 (dated by TCRdb to the early 2020s). Receptor libraries were prepared by the immunoSEQ multiplex PCR assay. What TCRdb holds here is the immuneACCESS table cut down to in-frame rearrangements. Part of the clones is not present; checked against another copy, under half of the missing clones reflect an unresolved V gene, and the others are unexplained. This sample gives over 200,000 clones in total; 85% to 90% of them show up just once. Roughly 16% of the sample is in the top ten clones. Source material: PBMCs or T cells enriched from blood (not recorded which). The receptors shown here come from a man aged 30 to 39 who had been exposed to COVID-19.

This chain uses TRBV30 with TRBJ1-6; maybe TRBD1 (5 bases). Germline assignment: CDR1 GTSNPN and CDR2 SVGIG (reference sequence). The CDR3 is 13 amino acids. Trimming took off 4 bases at V and 10 bases at J, with 14 bases between the two ends. CDR3 DNA sequence: TGTGCCTGGACCGCGGGGGGGGTATCACCCCTCCACTTT. Its translation is CAWTAGGVSPLHF.

The chain joins TRBV5-6 to TRBJ1-1; possibly TRBD1 for D (5 bases). CDR1 and CDR2 (germline): SGHDT, YYEEEE. The CDR3 sequence is 16 residues long. Trimming took off 0 bases at V and 0 bases at J, with 12 bases between the two ends. CDR3 protein: CASSLDGGNMNTEAFF. The CDR3, as DNA: TGTGCCAGCAGCTTGGATGGGGGGAATATGAACACTGAAGCTTTCTTT.

This chain uses TRBV11-3 with TRBJ2-1; D remains unclear. The CDR3 has 13 amino acids. The V gene lost 2 bases and the J gene lost 5 bases, with 7 bases spanning the gap. From germline, CDR1 is SGHNT and CDR2 YENEEA. CDR3 sequence (DNA): TGTGCCAGCAGCTTAACAGCAAACAATGAGCAGTTCTTC. Its protein product is CASSLTANNEQFF.

The V call is TRBV5-6, the J call TRBJ2-1, with 10 bases identical to TRBD1. CDR1 is SGHDT and CDR2 is YYEEEE in the germline V gene. V lost 2 bases to trimming and J lost 4 bases; unmatched junction nucleotides: 3. The CDR3 sequence is 15 residues long. This CDR3 reads CASSLGQGVYNEQFF. CDR3 DNA sequence: TGTGCCAGCAGCTTAGGACAGGGGGTTTACAATGAGCAGTTCTTC.

The chain joins TRBV19 to TRBJ1-1; D unclear. Germline loops: CDR1 LNHDA, CDR2 SQIVND (reference sequence). V gave up 3 bases and J gave up 0 bases, with 23 bases separating them. The CDR3 length is 19 residues. The CDR3 sequence: CASSIAAQLVFTMNTEAFF. As DNA, the CDR3 is TGTGCCAGTAGTATCGCGGCTCAATTAGTATTTACAATGAACACTGAAGCTTTCTTT.

The rearrangement joins TRBV7-6 to TRBJ2-1; 10 bases are shared with TRBD1. The CDR3 totals 15 residues. Germline CDR1 SGHVS, CDR2 FNYEAQ. Trimming took 4 bases from V and 8 from J; bases not matched to a gene: 8. This CDR3 reads CASSSAGTGVDEQFF. CDR3 DNA sequence: TGTGCCAGCAGCTCCGCCGGGACAGGGGTTGATGAGCAGTTCTTC.

The V and J genes are TRBV7-3 and TRBJ2-1, with TRBD2 identical over 9 bases. Germline V CDR1 and CDR2: SGHTA, FQGTGA. V shed 5 bases and J 3 bases; nucleotides not matched to a gene: 5. This CDR3 is 15 amino acids long. The CDR3 spells CASSPSGASYNEQFF. Written as DNA, the CDR3 is TGTGCCAGCAGCCCTAGCGGGGCGAGCTACAATGAGCAGTTCTTC.

The chain uses TRBV11-3 and TRBJ2-2, with 8 bases fitting TRBD1. Trimming took 4 bases from V and 5 from J; bases not matched to a gene: 3. The germline CDR1 and CDR2 sequences are SGHNT and YENEEA. The CDR3 runs 14 residues. The CDR3: CASSWTGSTGELFF. The DNA for the CDR3 is TGTGCCAGCAGCTGGACAGGGTCGACCGGGGAGCTGTTTTTT. Drawing the rest from reference TRBV11-3 and TRBJ2-2, the complete variable domain is EAGVVQSPRYKIIEKKQPVAFWCNPISGHNTLYWYLQNLGQGPELLIRYENEEAVDDSQLPKDRFSAERLKGVDSTLKIQPAELGDSAVYLCASSWTGSTGELFFGEGSRLTVL.

The CDR3 sequence is CASGGGIRTDTQYF. In DNA form, the CDR3 reads TGTGCCAGTGGGGGGGGGATCCGCACAGATACGCAGTATTTT. The V gene is TRBV19, the J gene TRBJ2-3; 7 bases are a match to TRBD2. The CDR3 length is 14 residues. The V gene end was trimmed by 8 bases and the J gene end by 1 base; junction bases not matched to a gene: 6. Germline V CDR1 and CDR2: LNHDA, SQIVND (reference sequence).

V and J are TRBV5-1 and TRBJ2-5, with a weak D call TRBD2 (5 bases). This CDR3 is 14 amino acids long. V lost 3 bases to trimming and J lost 3 bases, with 12 bases between them. Germline V gives CDR1 SGHRS, CDR2 YFSETQ. CDR3 in amino acids: CASSSSPGEETQYF. CDR3 nucleotides: TGCGCCAGCAGCTCTAGCCCAGGAGAAGAGACCCAGTACTTC.

A single count supports this clone. The chain uses TRBV18 and TRBJ2-3; 7 nucleotides match TRBD2. Germline V CDR1 and CDR2: KGHSH, LQKENI. The CDR3 extends over 17 amino acids. V lost 4 bases to trimming and J lost 0 bases; unmatched junction nucleotides: 10. CDR3: CASSRIHQRGSTDTQYF. CDR3 bases: TGTGCCAGCTCACGCATACACCAGCGGGGCAGCACAGATACGCAGTATTTT. The full variable domain, with the rest looked up from reference TRBV18 and TRBJ2-3, is NAGVMQNPRHLVRRRGQEARLRCSPMKGHSHVYWYRQLPEEGLKFMVYLQKENIIDESGMPKERFSAEFPKEGPSILRIQQVVRGDSAAYFCASSRIHQRGSTDTQYFGPGTRLTVL.

The CDR3 nucleotides read TGCGCCATCCCGGACAGGGAAGGTTACGGCTACACCTTC. Protein: CAIPDREGYGYTF. The rearrangement links TRBV5-1 to TRBJ1-2, with 8 bases matching TRBD1. The germline V gene has CDR1 SGHRS and CDR2 YFSETQ. The CDR3 has 13 amino acids. J was trimmed by 8 bases and V by 9 bases; bases with no gene match: 12.

The V call is TRBV30, the J call TRBJ1-5; the match to TRBD1 covers 7 bases. The CDR3 is made up of 14 amino acids. Germline CDR1 and CDR2: GTSNPN and SVGIG (reference sequence). Unmatched junction bases numbered 4, after V lost 2 bases and J lost 3 bases. The CDR3 DNA sequence: TGTGCCTGGAGTTCGGGACAGAACAATCAGCCCCAGCATTTT. It is translated as CAWSSGQNNQPQHF.

The chain recombines TRBV14 with TRBJ2-7, with 7 bases lining up with TRBD1. Looked up from germline, CDR1 is SGHDN and CDR2 is FVKESK. Trimming cost V 1 base and J 1 base; bases outside gene matches: 7. CDR3 length equals 16 residues. CDR3 sequence: CASSQAFPGGSYEQYF. The CDR3 region has the DNA TGTGCCAGCAGCCAAGCCTTCCCAGGGGGTTCCTACGAGCAGTACTTC.

V usage is TRBV6-2 or TRBV6-3 and J usage is TRBJ1-2, with D maybe TRBD1 (5 bases). CDR1 and CDR2 (germline): MNHEY, SVGEGT. Trimming took off 5 bases at V and 10 bases at J, with 14 bases between the two ends. There are 12 residues in the CDR3. CDR3 bases: TGTGCCAGCAGTGCATCGACAGAGACCTACACCTTC. It is translated as CASSASTETYTF.

The chain uses TRBV11-2 and TRBJ2-7, with a weak D call TRBD2 (5 bases). In germline, CDR1 is SGHAT, CDR2 FQNNGV. Trimming removed 2 bases from V and 5 bases from J, with 13 bases in between. This CDR3 is 14 amino acids long. This CDR3 is CASSLIDGVNEQYF. Here the CDR3 DNA reads TGTGCCAGCAGCTTAATAGACGGGGTCAACGAGCAGTACTTC.

V is TRBV5-6 and J is TRBJ1-6; 11 bases fit TRBD1. Per germline, CDR1 SGHDT and CDR2 YYEEEE. With 4 bases clipped from V and 9 bases from J, the junction kept 3 bases outside the gene matches. The CDR3 contains 14 residues. In nucleotides, the CDR3 is TGTGCCAGCAGCGGGGACAGGGGGGTTTCACCCCTCCACTTT. Its protein is CASSGDRGVSPLHF.

The genes are TRBV29-1 and TRBJ2-3; the match to TRBD1 covers 8 bases. V gave up 3 bases and J gave up 4 bases; unmatched junction bases: 0. Germline loops: CDR1 SQVTM, CDR2 ANQGSEA. The CDR3 consists of 12 residues. As DNA, the CDR3 is TGCAGCGTTGACAGGGGGCCAGATACGCAGTATTTT. Translated, it gives CSVDRGPDTQYF.

This clone appeared many times. The chain joins TRBV5-5 to TRBJ2-3, with 11 bases identical to TRBD2. Per germline, CDR1 SGHKS and CDR2 YYEKEE (reference sequence). This CDR3 is 17 amino acids long. The V segment lost 1 base and the J segment 2 bases; nucleotides outside the gene matches: 6. CDR3 protein: CASSLLGTSGYTDTQYF. DNA of the CDR3: TGTGCCAGCAGCTTGTTAGGGACTAGCGGTTACACAGATACGCAGTATTTT. Supplemented by reference TRBV5-5 and TRBJ2-3, the full variable domain reads DAGVTQSPTHLIKTRGQQVTLRCSPISGHKSVSWYQQVLGQGPQFIFQYYEKEERGRGNFPDRFSARQFPNYSSELNVNALLLGDSALYLCASSLLGTSGYTDTQYFGPGTRLTVL.

This chain joins TRBV27 and TRBJ2-3; 8 bases are a match to TRBD2. Germline V gene sequence: CDR1 MNHEY, CDR2 SMNVEV (reference sequence). The CDR3 length is 16 residues. Germline trimming cut 3 bases from V and 1 base from J; bases unmatched to any gene: 6. The DNA for the CDR3 is TGTGCCAGCAGTTTTTACGGGGGGGTGGGCACAGATACGCAGTATTTT. Its translation: CASSFYGGVGTDTQYF.

The CDR3 region is CASSSGLAGQETQYF. The CDR3, as DNA: TGTGCCAGCAGCTCGGGACTAGCGGGGCAAGAGACCCAGTACTTC. The rearrangement joins TRBV7-3 to TRBJ2-5; 13 bases line up with TRBD2. Germline V gene lookup returns CDR1 SGHTA and CDR2 FQGTGA. The CDR3 totals 15 residues. The ends lost 4 bases at V and 2 bases at J; junction bases unmatched: 1.

This rearrangement joins TRBV3-1 (or the pseudogene TRBV3-2) to TRBJ1-2; D is ambiguous. The CDR3 totals 17 residues. From germline, CDR1 is LGHDT and CDR2 YNNKEL (reference sequence). V was clipped by 0 bases and J by 0 bases, with 14 bases between them. The CDR3 region is CASSQEGSLRANYGYTF. For the CDR3, the DNA is TGTGCCAGCAGCCAAGAGGGCAGCCTTAGAGCTAACTATGGCTACACCTTC.

With respect to this clone: The sample holds other DNA sequences that translate to the same CDR3. The chain couples TRBV19 to TRBJ1-5; D gene uncertain. V was shortened by 7 bases and J by 0 bases, with 4 bases between the two germline ends. CDR1 is LNHDA, CDR2 SQIVND, per germline (reference sequence). The CDR3 is made up of 12 amino acids. CDR3 protein: CASTFSNQPQHF. CDR3 bases: TGTGCCAGTACATTTAGCAATCAGCCCCAGCATTTT.

The chain joins TRBV7-9 to TRBJ1-2, with 10 bases lining up with TRBD1. This CDR3 has 15 residues. Trimming took 0 bases from V and 8 from J; bases not matched to a gene: 6. Germline-derived CDR1 and CDR2 are SEHNR and FQNEAQ (reference sequence). In DNA form, the CDR3 reads TGTGCCAGCAGCTTAGCTCCCGGGACAGGGGACGGCTACACCTTC. This encodes CASSLAPGTGDGYTF.